This is a list of T cell receptor beta chains from one sample in a study of blood T cells in healthy people across ages. Each CDR3 protein is one row after TCRdb ran MiXCR on the 5' RACE reads. The table includes about 800,000 distinct CDR3 sequences, more than 20% detected once. This sample was shared with a second study, whose subject was T cells of mothers and their children.

Sequencing input: blood. The source is a boy between 5 and 17 years old in good health. Each CDR3 is given with its conserved first and last residue. Fields, in order: V gene, D gene, J gene, clone size, CDR3 DNA, CDR3 protein. A D gene is named only where the DNA matches it firmly. A row's size may be missing; if present it is once, few, many or a size class.

v_call: TRBV7-2; d_call: .; j_call: TRBJ2-2; clone_size: .; cdr3_nt: TGTGCCAGCAGCGGGGGGAGGAATAAGGAGCTGTTTTTT; cdr3_aa: CASSGGRNKELFF
v_call: TRBV7-2; d_call: .; j_call: TRBJ2-1; clone_size: .; cdr3_nt: TGTGCCAGCAGTAAATTCAGTACGCGGTCCTACAATGAGCAGTTCTTC; cdr3_aa: CASSKFSTRSYNEQFF
v_call: TRBV6-2/TRBV6-3; d_call: TRBD2; j_call: TRBJ2-1; clone_size: many; cdr3_nt: TGTGCCAGCAGCGGGACTAGCGGGGCGTATGAGCAGTTCTTC; cdr3_aa: CASSGTSGAYEQFF
v_call: TRBV20-1; d_call: .; j_call: TRBJ2-3; clone_size: .; cdr3_nt: TGCAGTGCTATACGCGACTATGGGAAAGCGACAGATACGCAGTATTTT; cdr3_aa: CSAIRDYGKATDTQYF
v_call: TRBV28; d_call: TRBD1; j_call: TRBJ2-3; clone_size: few; cdr3_nt: TGTGCCAGCAGTACACCGGGACAGGGTTTTTCGGATACGCAGTATTTT; cdr3_aa: CASSTPGQGFSDTQYF
v_call: TRBV2; d_call: .; j_call: TRBJ2-7; clone_size: .; cdr3_nt: TGTGCCAGAAGTGAATTTGGTGGGGCCTCTAGGTACGAGCAGTACTTC; cdr3_aa: CARSEFGGASRYEQYF
v_call: TRBV28; d_call: .; j_call: TRBJ2-7; clone_size: .; cdr3_nt: TGTGCCAGCAGTTTGGGTAAAGGGGGGGGCTCCTACGAGCAGTACTTC; cdr3_aa: CASSLGKGGGSYEQYF
v_call: TRBV10-3; d_call: .; j_call: TRBJ2-6; clone_size: many; cdr3_nt: TGTGCCATCAGTGTGGGGGACTCTGGGGCCAACGTCCTGACTTTC; cdr3_aa: CAISVGDSGANVLTF
v_call: TRBV24-1; d_call: .; j_call: TRBJ2-2; clone_size: few; cdr3_nt: TGTGCCACCAGTGCTCCGGGACACTCGAACACCGGGGAGCTGTTTTTT; cdr3_aa: CATSAPGHSNTGELFF
v_call: TRBV6-6; d_call: TRBD1; j_call: TRBJ1-2; clone_size: .; cdr3_nt: TGTGCCAGCAGCTACGCCGGGACAGGGGACGGCTACACCTTC; cdr3_aa: CASSYAGTGDGYTF
v_call: TRBV7-2; d_call: TRBD2; j_call: TRBJ2-7; clone_size: .; cdr3_nt: TGTGCCAGCAGCCCCAGCGGGAGTACCGAGCAGTACTTC; cdr3_aa: CASSPSGSTEQYF
v_call: TRBV28; d_call: .; j_call: TRBJ2-7; clone_size: .; cdr3_nt: TGTGCCAGCAGTTTGAGCGGTCGATTTGAGCAGTACTTC; cdr3_aa: CASSLSGRFEQYF
v_call: TRBV6-5; d_call: .; j_call: TRBJ1-2; clone_size: .; cdr3_nt: TGTGCCAGCTCAGTGGAGGCAGCCAATGGCTACACCTTC; cdr3_aa: CASSVEAANGYTF
v_call: TRBV5-1; d_call: TRBD1; j_call: TRBJ2-1; clone_size: .; cdr3_nt: TGCGTCAGCAGCTTACCCGGGACAGGTCTCGATAGGCAGTTCTTC; cdr3_aa: CVSSLPGTGLDRQFF
v_call: TRBV4-3; d_call: .; j_call: TRBJ1-1; clone_size: few; cdr3_nt: TGCGCCAGCAGCCAAGAGGACAGACAGAACACTGAAGCTTTCTTT; cdr3_aa: CASSQEDRQNTEAFF
v_call: TRBV9; d_call: TRBD1; j_call: TRBJ1-4; clone_size: few; cdr3_nt: TGTGCCAGCAGCGTTGAGGGGGCAACGGAAAAACTGTTTTTT; cdr3_aa: CASSVEGATEKLFF
v_call: TRBV20-1; d_call: .; j_call: TRBJ1-4; clone_size: few; cdr3_nt: TGCAGTGCTAGAGAAAGGGGCAATAATGAAAAACTGTTTTTT; cdr3_aa: CSARERGNNEKLFF
v_call: TRBV20-1; d_call: .; j_call: TRBJ2-5; clone_size: .; cdr3_nt: TGCAGTGCTAATGGGCGGACGGATCCTCAAGAGACCCAGTACTTC; cdr3_aa: CSANGRTDPQETQYF
v_call: TRBV20-1; d_call: .; j_call: TRBJ2-5; clone_size: .; cdr3_nt: TGCAGTGCACAACACGGAATAGAAGAGACCCAGTACTTC; cdr3_aa: CSAQHGIEETQYF
v_call: TRBV7-9; d_call: TRBD1; j_call: TRBJ2-5; clone_size: .; cdr3_nt: TGTGCCAGCAGTTTGGACAGGGGGGCAACCTCTGAGACCCAGTACTTC; cdr3_aa: CASSLDRGATSETQYF
v_call: TRBV4-1; d_call: TRBD2; j_call: TRBJ2-7; clone_size: .; cdr3_nt: TGCGCCAGCAGCCAAGTCACTAGCGGGACCTACGAGCAGTACTTC; cdr3_aa: CASSQVTSGTYEQYF
v_call: TRBV12-3/TRBV12-4; d_call: TRBD2; j_call: TRBJ2-2; clone_size: once; cdr3_nt: TGTGCCAGCAGTTTACTAGCGGGGGATGGCGGGGAGCTGTTTTTT; cdr3_aa: CASSLLAGDGGELFF
v_call: TRBV5-1; d_call: .; j_call: TRBJ1-2; clone_size: .; cdr3_nt: TGCGCCAGCAGCTTGGCCTTCGAAGGATGGGGCTACACCTTC; cdr3_aa: CASSLAFEGWGYTF
v_call: TRBV7-8; d_call: TRBD2; j_call: TRBJ2-3; clone_size: .; cdr3_nt: TGTGCCAGCAGGTGGGCGGGAGGGACGGATACGCAGTATTTT; cdr3_aa: CASRWAGGTDTQYF
v_call: TRBV7-2; d_call: .; j_call: TRBJ2-5; clone_size: few; cdr3_nt: TGTGCCAGCAGCTCGCACAGGGAGGAAGAGACCCAGTACTTC; cdr3_aa: CASSSHREEETQYF
v_call: TRBV9; d_call: .; j_call: TRBJ1-2; clone_size: few; cdr3_nt: TGTGCCAGCAGCGTCGATCCATCGGAAACTAACTATGGCTACACCTTC; cdr3_aa: CASSVDPSETNYGYTF
v_call: TRBV9; d_call: .; j_call: TRBJ2-7; clone_size: .; cdr3_nt: TGTGCCAGCAGCGTAGGGACTACCCCAGGCTACGAGCAGTACTTC; cdr3_aa: CASSVGTTPGYEQYF
v_call: TRBV28; d_call: .; j_call: TRBJ2-7; clone_size: few; cdr3_nt: TGTGCCAGCAGCCAAGCGGACACCTACGAGCAGTACTTC; cdr3_aa: CASSQADTYEQYF
v_call: TRBV4-3; d_call: .; j_call: TRBJ1-3; clone_size: few; cdr3_nt: TGCGCCAGCAGCCAAGAGGGGGGTGAAAACACCATATATTTT; cdr3_aa: CASSQEGGENTIYF
v_call: TRBV24-1; d_call: .; j_call: TRBJ2-7; clone_size: few; cdr3_nt: TGTGCCACCAGTGATCCAGGCGGTCACGAGCAGTACTTC; cdr3_aa: CATSDPGGHEQYF
v_call: TRBV7-9; d_call: .; j_call: TRBJ2-2; clone_size: .; cdr3_nt: TGTGCCAGCAGCTTAGCGGGAGCGACCGGGGAGCTGTTTTTT; cdr3_aa: CASSLAGATGELFF
v_call: TRBV5-5; d_call: .; j_call: TRBJ1-4; clone_size: few; cdr3_nt: TGTGCCAGCAGCTTGGTTTCTGAAAAACTGTTTTTT; cdr3_aa: CASSLVSEKLFF
v_call: TRBV20-1; d_call: .; j_call: TRBJ2-5; clone_size: few; cdr3_nt: TGCAGTGCTAGAGATACATTGGCCCAGTACTTC; cdr3_aa: CSARDTLAQYF
v_call: TRBV6-5; d_call: .; j_call: TRBJ2-3; clone_size: .; cdr3_nt: TGTGCCAGCACGCGGGCTCCAGACACAGATACGCAGTATTTT; cdr3_aa: CASTRAPDTDTQYF
v_call: TRBV4-3; d_call: TRBD1; j_call: TRBJ1-1; clone_size: few; cdr3_nt: TGCGCCAGCAGCCAAGACCCGCAGGGGGGAACTGAAGCTTTCTTT; cdr3_aa: CASSQDPQGGTEAFF
v_call: TRBV20-1; d_call: .; j_call: TRBJ1-2; clone_size: .; cdr3_nt: TGCAGTGCTAAACCGACTGGCCCCTCAGAATATGGCTACACCTTC; cdr3_aa: CSAKPTGPSEYGYTF
v_call: TRBV7-6; d_call: TRBD2; j_call: TRBJ2-7; clone_size: .; cdr3_nt: TGTGCCAGCAGCCGCGACGGGGGGGGCCCTTTCGAGGAGCAGTACTTC; cdr3_aa: CASSRDGGGPFEEQYF
v_call: TRBV29-1; d_call: .; j_call: TRBJ1-2; clone_size: many; cdr3_nt: TGCAGCGGAACTGCGGGGCATTACTATGGCTACACCTTC; cdr3_aa: CSGTAGHYYGYTF
v_call: TRBV27; d_call: .; j_call: TRBJ1-4; clone_size: .; cdr3_nt: TGTGCCAGCAGAACCGTCGACAGAAATGAAAAACTGTTTTTT; cdr3_aa: CASRTVDRNEKLFF
v_call: TRBV7-9; d_call: .; j_call: TRBJ1-2; clone_size: .; cdr3_nt: TGTGCCAGCAGCCAAGTCGGGAACCCCTATGGCTACACCTTC; cdr3_aa: CASSQVGNPYGYTF
v_call: TRBV5-5; d_call: .; j_call: TRBJ2-7; clone_size: .; cdr3_nt: TGTGCCAGCAGCCCGCGACCTATCTACGAGCAGTACTTC; cdr3_aa: CASSPRPIYEQYF
v_call: TRBV7-3; d_call: .; j_call: TRBJ2-7; clone_size: .; cdr3_nt: TGTGCCAGCAGCCCTACCGCTGGGGAAGACTACGAGCAGTACTTC; cdr3_aa: CASSPTAGEDYEQYF
v_call: TRBV15; d_call: TRBD1; j_call: TRBJ2-7; clone_size: few; cdr3_nt: TGTGCCACGGACAGGGGTAGTGGCTACGAGCAGTACTTC; cdr3_aa: CATDRGSGYEQYF
v_call: TRBV7-6; d_call: TRBD2; j_call: TRBJ2-3; clone_size: .; cdr3_nt: TGTGCCAGCAGCCGGTGGGGAGGGTCCACAGATACGCAGTATTTT; cdr3_aa: CASSRWGGSTDTQYF
v_call: TRBV5-1; d_call: .; j_call: TRBJ2-7; clone_size: few; cdr3_nt: TGCGCCAGCAGCTTGGCTCCCCCGGGGCAGGGCTACGAGCAGTACTTC; cdr3_aa: CASSLAPPGQGYEQYF
v_call: TRBV24-1; d_call: TRBD1; j_call: TRBJ2-3; clone_size: few; cdr3_nt: TGTGCCACCAGTTACTCCAGGGGACAGGGGACGGATACGCAGTATTTT; cdr3_aa: CATSYSRGQGTDTQYF
v_call: TRBV29-1; d_call: TRBD1; j_call: TRBJ2-5; clone_size: .; cdr3_nt: TGCAGCGTAGACAGGGGAGCTGCCGAGACCCAGTACTTC; cdr3_aa: CSVDRGAAETQYF
v_call: TRBV5-1; d_call: .; j_call: TRBJ1-2; clone_size: .; cdr3_nt: TGCGCCAGCAGTCGGCATACAGCTAACTATGGCTACACCTTC; cdr3_aa: CASSRHTANYGYTF
v_call: TRBV19; d_call: .; j_call: TRBJ1-1; clone_size: few; cdr3_nt: TGTGCCAGTAGTATAGAGGAGAACGCTGAAGCTTTCTTT; cdr3_aa: CASSIEENAEAFF
v_call: TRBV6-8; d_call: .; j_call: TRBJ2-3; clone_size: .; cdr3_nt: TGTGCCAGCAGCCGGGTAGGTTCGTTTCCCACAGATACGCAGTATTTT; cdr3_aa: CASSRVGSFPTDTQYF
v_call: TRBV4-2; d_call: .; j_call: TRBJ2-7; clone_size: .; cdr3_nt: TGTGCCAGCAGCCAACCCGCATCCGAGCAGTACTTC; cdr3_aa: CASSQPASEQYF
v_call: TRBV3-1; d_call: .; j_call: TRBJ2-5; clone_size: few; cdr3_nt: TGTGCCAGCAGCCCGGTCGTCGGACCTGAAGAGACCCAGTACTTC; cdr3_aa: CASSPVVGPEETQYF
v_call: TRBV28; d_call: .; j_call: TRBJ1-1; clone_size: .; cdr3_nt: TGTGCCAGCATAACTCGGGGTACTGAAGCTTTCTTT; cdr3_aa: CASITRGTEAFF
v_call: TRBV29-1; d_call: .; j_call: TRBJ2-1; clone_size: few; cdr3_nt: TGCAGCGTTGAAGCTCCAGCGGCAAGCGCCTACAATGAGCAGTTCTTC; cdr3_aa: CSVEAPAASAYNEQFF
v_call: TRBV20-1; d_call: TRBD1; j_call: TRBJ1-4; clone_size: once; cdr3_nt: TGCAGTGCCCGACAGGGGGCTGAGAATGAAAAACTGTTTTTT; cdr3_aa: CSARQGAENEKLFF